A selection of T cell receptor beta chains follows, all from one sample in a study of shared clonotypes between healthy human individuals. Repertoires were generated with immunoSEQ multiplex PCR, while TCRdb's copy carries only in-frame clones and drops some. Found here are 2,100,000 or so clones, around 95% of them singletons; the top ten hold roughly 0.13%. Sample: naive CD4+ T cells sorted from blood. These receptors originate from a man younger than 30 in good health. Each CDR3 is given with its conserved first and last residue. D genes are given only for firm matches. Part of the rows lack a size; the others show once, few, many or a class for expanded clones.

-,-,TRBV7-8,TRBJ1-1,CASSLSGSEAFF,TGTGCCAGCAGCCTCAGTGGAAGTGAAGCTTTCTTT
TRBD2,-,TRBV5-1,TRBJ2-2,CASSWGLEATGELFF,TGCGCCAGCAGCTGGGGACTAGAGGCCACCGGGGAGCTGTTTTTT
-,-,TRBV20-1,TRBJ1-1,CSVRGQEAFF,TGCAGTGTCCGGGGGCAGGAGGCTTTCTTT
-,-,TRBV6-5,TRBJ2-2,CASRSNTGELFF,TGTGCCAGCAGGTCGAACACCGGGGAGCTGTTTTTT
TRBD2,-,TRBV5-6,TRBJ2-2,CASSFGSGRSTGELFF,TGTGCCAGCAGCTTCGGTAGCGGGAGGAGTACCGGGGAGCTGTTTTTT
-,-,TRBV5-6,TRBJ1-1,CASSLGQRMNTEAFF,TGTGCCAGCAGCTTGGGACAGCGTATGAACACTGAAGCTTTCTTT
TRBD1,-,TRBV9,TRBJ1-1,CASSLRDRGFTEAFF,TGTGCCAGCAGCCTCAGGGACAGGGGGTTCACTGAAGCTTTCTTT
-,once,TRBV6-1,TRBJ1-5,CASSDEGTPFFSNQPQHF,TGTGCCAGCAGTGACGAGGGGACCCCCTTTTTCAGCAATCAGCCCCAGCATTTT
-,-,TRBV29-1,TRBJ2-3,CSVGPPHRYTDTQYF,TGCAGCGTTGGCCCCCCACACCGTTACACAGATACGCAGTATTTT
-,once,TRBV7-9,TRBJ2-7,CASSFDSLYEQYF,TGTGCCAGCAGCTTTGACAGCCTCTACGAGCAGTACTTC
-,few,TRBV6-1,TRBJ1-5,CASMARGGNQPQHF,TGTGCCAGCATGGCCAGGGGAGGAAATCAGCCCCAGCATTTT
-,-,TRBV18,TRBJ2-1,CASSPGEFSYNEQFF,TGTGCCAGCTCACCAGGGGAGTTCTCCTACAATGAGCAGTTCTTC
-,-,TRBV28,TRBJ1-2,CASSLPLSYGYTF,TGTGCCAGCAGTTTACCCCTCTCCTATGGCTACACCTTC
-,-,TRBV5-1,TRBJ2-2,CASSLIPGTGELFF,TGCGCCAGCAGCTTGATCCCAGGGACCGGGGAGCTGTTTTTT
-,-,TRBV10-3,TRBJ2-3,CAISPLGTDTQYF,TGTGCCATCAGCCCCCTGGGCACAGATACGCAGTATTTT
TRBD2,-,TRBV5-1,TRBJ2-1,CASSLGGLAGNEQFF,TGCGCCAGCAGCTTGGGCGGACTAGCAGGCAATGAGCAGTTCTTC
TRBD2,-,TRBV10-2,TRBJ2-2,CASSEAPAGTGELFF,TGCGCCAGCAGTGAGGCCCCAGCGGGAACCGGGGAGCTGTTTTTT
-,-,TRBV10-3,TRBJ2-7,CAISPGATYEQYF,TGTGCCATCAGCCCGGGTGCCACCTACGAGCAGTACTTC
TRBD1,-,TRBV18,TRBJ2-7,CASSPPWTGGPGYEQYF,TGTGCCAGCTCACCACCTTGGACAGGGGGACCCGGCTACGAGCAGTACTTC
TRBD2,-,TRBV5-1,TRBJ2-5,CASSSAGGLGQETQYF,TGCGCCAGCAGCTCAGCGGGAGGGCTGGGTCAAGAGACCCAGTACTTC
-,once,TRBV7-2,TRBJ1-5,CASSTRMGQPQHF,TGTGCCAGCAGCACCAGGATGGGCCAGCCCCAGCATTTT
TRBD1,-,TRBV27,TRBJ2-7,CASSFLRDSIYEQYF,TGTGCCAGCAGTTTTCTTCGGGACAGTATCTACGAGCAGTACTTC
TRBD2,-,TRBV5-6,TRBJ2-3,CASSFRTSGVSTDTQYF,TGTGCCAGCAGCTTCAGAACTAGCGGGGTAAGCACAGATACGCAGTATTTT
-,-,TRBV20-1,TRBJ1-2,CSSHVRDTF,TGCAGTAGTCATGTTCGGGACACCTTC
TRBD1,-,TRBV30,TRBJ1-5,CAWSARLGTANQPQHF,TGTGCCTGGAGTGCCCGGCTTGGGACAGCAAACCAGCCCCAGCATTTT
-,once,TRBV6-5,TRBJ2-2,CASGRPGHNTGELFF,TGTGCCAGCGGGAGACCGGGACATAACACCGGGGAGCTGTTTTTT
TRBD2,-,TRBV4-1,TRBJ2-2,CASSPRHWRGDGELFF,TGCGCCAGCAGCCCCAGACATTGGCGGGGGGACGGGGAGCTGTTTTTT
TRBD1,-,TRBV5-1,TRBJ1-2,CASSSGQGPLGYTF,TGCGCCAGCAGCTCGGGACAGGGTCCCCTTGGCTACACCTTC
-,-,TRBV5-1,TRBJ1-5,CASSLIKGKYSNQPQHF,TGCGCCAGCAGCTTGATCAAGGGGAAATATAGCAATCAGCCCCAGCATTTT
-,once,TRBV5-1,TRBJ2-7,CASSRNTGLSEQYF,TGCGCCAGCAGCCGAAACACGGGACTCAGCGAGCAGTACTTC
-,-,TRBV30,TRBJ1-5,CAWSKGGTQPQHF,TGTGCCTGGAGTAAGGGGGGCACTCAGCCCCAGCATTTT
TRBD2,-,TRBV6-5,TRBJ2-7,CASSYRGGGSYEQYF,TGTGCCAGCAGTTACCGCGGGGGGGGCTCCTACGAGCAGTACTTC
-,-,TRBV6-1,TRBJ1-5,CASVGVSNQPQHF,TGTGCCAGCGTTGGTGTGAGCAATCAGCCCCAGCATTTT
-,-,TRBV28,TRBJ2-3,CASSIQGRDTDTQYF,TGTGCCAGCAGTATTCAGGGGCGAGACACAGATACGCAGTATTTT
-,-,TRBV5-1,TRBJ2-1,CASSLRGKTGVAGKNYNEQFF,TGCGCCAGCAGCTTGAGGGGCAAGACAGGGGTAGCGGGAAAGAACTACAATGAGCAGTTCTTC
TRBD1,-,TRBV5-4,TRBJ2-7,CASSLAGTGAHEQYF,TGTGCCAGCAGCTTGGCCGGGACAGGGGCCCACGAGCAGTACTTC
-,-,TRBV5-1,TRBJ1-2,CASSSAGPNYGYTF,TGCGCCAGCAGCTCTGCGGGACCTAACTATGGCTACACCTTC
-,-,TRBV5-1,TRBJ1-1,CASSAGGNTEAFF,TGCGCCAGCAGCGCCGGGGGGAACACTGAAGCTTTCTTT
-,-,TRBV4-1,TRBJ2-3,CASSLDVVDRTSTDTQYF,TGCGCCAGCAGCCTAGACGTTGTAGACAGGACTAGCACAGATACGCAGTATTTT
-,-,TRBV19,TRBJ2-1,CASSLGKVNYNEQFF,TGTGCCAGTAGTTTGGGAAAGGTGAACTACAATGAGCAGTTCTTC
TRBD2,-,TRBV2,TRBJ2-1,CASSGPWGGGVNEQFF,TGTGCCAGCAGTGGCCCCTGGGGCGGGGGGGTAAATGAGCAGTTCTTC
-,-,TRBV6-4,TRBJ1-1,CASSASRNTEAFF,TGTGCCAGCAGTGCCTCGAGGAACACTGAAGCTTTCTTT
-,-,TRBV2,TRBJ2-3,CASRNRALENTQYF,TGTGCCAGCAGGAACAGGGCCCTCGAAAATACGCAGTATTTT
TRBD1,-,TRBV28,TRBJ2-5,CASSDRGRETQYF,TGTGCCAGCAGCGACAGGGGTCGTGAGACCCAGTACTTC
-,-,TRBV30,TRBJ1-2,CAWSPPPRYGYTF,TGTGCCTGGAGTCCACCCCCTCGCTATGGCTACACCTTC
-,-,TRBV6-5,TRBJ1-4,CASSYAGTRYEKLFF,TGTGCCAGCAGTTACGCCGGGACAAGATATGAAAAACTGTTTTTT
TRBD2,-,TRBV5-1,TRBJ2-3,CASSFGAGATDTQYF,TGCGCCAGCAGCTTTGGAGCGGGGGCCACAGATACGCAGTATTTT
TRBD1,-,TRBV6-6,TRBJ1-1,CASSYTGTGTNTEAFF,TGTGCCAGCAGTTACACCGGGACAGGGACAAACACTGAAGCTTTCTTT
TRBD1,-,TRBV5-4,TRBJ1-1,CASSRQGMNTEAFF,TGTGCCAGCAGCCGACAGGGGATGAACACTGAAGCTTTCTTT
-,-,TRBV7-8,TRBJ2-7,CASSLGVPWQPPSDYEQYF,TGTGCCAGCAGCTTAGGGGTCCCCTGGCAGCCACCCTCGGATTACGAGCAGTACTTC
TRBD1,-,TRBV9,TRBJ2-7,CASSVSGTEIYEQYF,TGTGCCAGCAGCGTCTCCGGGACAGAAATCTACGAGCAGTACTTC
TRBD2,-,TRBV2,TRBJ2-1,CASSQTSGRTYNEQFF,TGTGCCAGCAGCCAAACTAGCGGGAGGACATACAATGAGCAGTTCTTC
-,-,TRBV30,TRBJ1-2,CAWGQANYGYTF,TGTGCCTGGGGCCAAGCTAACTATGGCTACACCTTC
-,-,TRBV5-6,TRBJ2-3,CASSLVPDTQYF,TGTGCCAGCAGCTTGGTGCCAGATACGCAGTATTTT
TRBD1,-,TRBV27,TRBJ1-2,CASRMSGGYGYTF,TGTGCCAGCAGGATGTCAGGGGGCTATGGCTACACCTTC